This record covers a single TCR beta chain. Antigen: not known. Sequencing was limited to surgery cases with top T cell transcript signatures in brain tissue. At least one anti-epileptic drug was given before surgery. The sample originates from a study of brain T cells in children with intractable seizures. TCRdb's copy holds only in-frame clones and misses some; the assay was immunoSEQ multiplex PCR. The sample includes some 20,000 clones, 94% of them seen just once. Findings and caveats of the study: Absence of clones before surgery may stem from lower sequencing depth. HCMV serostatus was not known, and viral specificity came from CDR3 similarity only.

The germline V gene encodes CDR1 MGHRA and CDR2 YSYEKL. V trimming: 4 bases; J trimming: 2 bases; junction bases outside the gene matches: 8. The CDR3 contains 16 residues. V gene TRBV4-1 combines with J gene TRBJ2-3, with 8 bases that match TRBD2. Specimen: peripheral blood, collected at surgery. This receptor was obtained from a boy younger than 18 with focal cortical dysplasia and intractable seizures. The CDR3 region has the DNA TGCGCCAGCAGCCCCCCGGGCGGGAGGTCCACAGATACGCAGTATTTT. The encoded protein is CASSPPGGRSTDTQYF.